This T cell receptor (beta chain) is drawn from a study of T cells after yellow fever vaccination. General observations from the study: It was a weaker secondary response, yet one that peaked faster, at day 5 versus 15. Post-booster repertoires contained most primary-vaccination clones again (roughly 97% CD4, less than 90% CD8).

As regards this clonotype: Its specificity is unknown.

The CDR3 sequence is 15 residues long. Germline assignment: CDR1 SGHTA and CDR2 FQGTGA. Trimming cost V 4 bases and J 8 bases, with 17 bases left between them. A process of 5'RACE template switching, which added a universal primer site and UMIs, was used to make TCR cDNA. One entry per CDR3 protein, called by TCRdb with MiXCR from the 5' RACE reads. The sample has some 350,000 distinct CDR3 sequences, under 14% seen once. The sequenced sample was PBMCs, obtained on the day of the first yellow fever vaccination. The chain carries TRBV7-3 and TRBJ2-2; D unclear. The TCR originated in a man younger than 30 who received the YFV17D yellow fever vaccine. In DNA form, the CDR3 reads TGTGCCAGCAGCTCCCTCGGTGGTCTGGTTGGGGAGCTGTTTTTT. As protein: CASSSLGGLVGELFF.